This T cell receptor (beta chain) was recorded in a study of sequential checkpoint blockade in melanoma. Indicated treatment: randomized to nivolumab then ipilimumab (arm A) or the reverse (arm B). Live CD3+CD8+ CD19− CD56− cells were sorted from PBMCs. Sequencing used immunoSEQ multiplex PCR; TCRdb keeps in-frame clones, though not all of them. The table has about 16,000 clones, 85% to 95% seen once; the top ten hold 24%. Germline V CDR1 and CDR2: SGDLS, YYNGEE. The CDR3 contains 12 residues. The V gene lost 4 bases and the J gene lost 3 bases, with 8 bases spanning the gap. The rearrangement uses TRBV9 and TRBJ2-7, with a possible D match to TRBD1 (6 bases). The clonotype was recovered from a human donor with melanoma. The input for sequencing was CD8+ T cells sorted from blood (inferred from file names), taken from a patient given nivolumab and ipilimumab in sequence. The CDR3 sequence is CASSLDSYEQYF. In DNA, the CDR3 is TGTGCCAGCAGCTTGGACAGCTACGAGCAGTACTTC.